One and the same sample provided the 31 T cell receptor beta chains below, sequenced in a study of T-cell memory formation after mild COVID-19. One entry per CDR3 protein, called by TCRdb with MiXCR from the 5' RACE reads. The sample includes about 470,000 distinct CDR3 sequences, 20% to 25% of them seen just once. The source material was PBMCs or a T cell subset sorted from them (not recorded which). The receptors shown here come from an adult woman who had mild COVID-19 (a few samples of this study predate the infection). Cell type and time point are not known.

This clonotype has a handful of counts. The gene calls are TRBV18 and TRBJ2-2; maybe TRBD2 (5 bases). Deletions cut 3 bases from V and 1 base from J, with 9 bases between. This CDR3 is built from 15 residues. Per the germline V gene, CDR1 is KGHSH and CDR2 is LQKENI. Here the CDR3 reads CASSPSGKNTGELFF. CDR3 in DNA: TGTGCCAGCTCACCGTCGGGGAAGAACACCGGGGAGCTGTTTTTT.

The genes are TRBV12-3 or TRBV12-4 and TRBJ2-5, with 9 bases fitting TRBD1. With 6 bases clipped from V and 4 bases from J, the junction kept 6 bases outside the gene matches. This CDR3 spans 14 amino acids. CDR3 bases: TGTGCCAGCAGGGGACAGGGCGAACGAGAGACCCAGTACTTC. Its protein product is CASRGQGERETQYF.

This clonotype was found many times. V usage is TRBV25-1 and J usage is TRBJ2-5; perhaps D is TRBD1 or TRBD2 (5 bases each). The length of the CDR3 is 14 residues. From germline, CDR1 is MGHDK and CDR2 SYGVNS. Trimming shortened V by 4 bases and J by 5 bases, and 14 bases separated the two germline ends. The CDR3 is CASSVFGTSETQYF. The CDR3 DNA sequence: TGTGCCAGCAGTGTCTTCGGGACCTCGGAGACCCAGTACTTC.

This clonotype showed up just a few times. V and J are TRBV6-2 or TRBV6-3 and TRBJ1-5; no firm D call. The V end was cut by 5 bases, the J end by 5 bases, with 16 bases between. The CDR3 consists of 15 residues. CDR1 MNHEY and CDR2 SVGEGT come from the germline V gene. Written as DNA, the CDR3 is TGTGCCAGCAGTGGGAACAGACCTGGCTATCAGCCCCAGCATTTT. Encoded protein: CASSGNRPGYQPQHF.

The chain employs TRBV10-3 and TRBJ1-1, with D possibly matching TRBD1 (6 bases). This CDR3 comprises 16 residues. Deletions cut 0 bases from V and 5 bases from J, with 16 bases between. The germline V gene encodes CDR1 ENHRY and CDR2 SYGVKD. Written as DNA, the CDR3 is TGTGCCATCAGTGAGTCACGGGGGCGACTTGGGACTGAAGCTTTCTTT. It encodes CAISESRGRLGTEAFF.

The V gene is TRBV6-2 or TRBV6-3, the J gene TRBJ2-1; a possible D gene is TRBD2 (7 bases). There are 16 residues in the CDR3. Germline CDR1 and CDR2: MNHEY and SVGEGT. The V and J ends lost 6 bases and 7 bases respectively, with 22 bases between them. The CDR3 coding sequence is TGTGCCAGCAGCCTAGGGGGGACTATAGGCGGAAATGAGCAGTTCTTC. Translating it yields CASSLGGTIGGNEQFF.

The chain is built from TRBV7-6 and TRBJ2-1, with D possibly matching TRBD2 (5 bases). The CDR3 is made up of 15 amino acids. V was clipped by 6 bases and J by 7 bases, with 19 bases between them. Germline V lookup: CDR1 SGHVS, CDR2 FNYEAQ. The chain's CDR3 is CASRSPGIGVNEQFF. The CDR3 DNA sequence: TGTGCCAGCAGATCTCCGGGTATCGGGGTGAATGAGCAGTTCTTC.

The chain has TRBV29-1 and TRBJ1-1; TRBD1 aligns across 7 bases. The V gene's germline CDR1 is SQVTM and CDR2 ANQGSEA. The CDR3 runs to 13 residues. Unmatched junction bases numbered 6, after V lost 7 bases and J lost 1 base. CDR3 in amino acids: CSARTGPNTEAFF. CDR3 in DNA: TGCAGCGCCCGGACAGGCCCGAACACTGAAGCTTTCTTT.

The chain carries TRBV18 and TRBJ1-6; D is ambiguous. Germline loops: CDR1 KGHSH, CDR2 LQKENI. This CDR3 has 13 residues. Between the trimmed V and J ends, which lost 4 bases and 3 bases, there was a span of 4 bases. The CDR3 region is CASSLDYNSPLHF. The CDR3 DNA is TGTGCCAGCTCACTCGACTATAATTCACCCCTCCACTTT.

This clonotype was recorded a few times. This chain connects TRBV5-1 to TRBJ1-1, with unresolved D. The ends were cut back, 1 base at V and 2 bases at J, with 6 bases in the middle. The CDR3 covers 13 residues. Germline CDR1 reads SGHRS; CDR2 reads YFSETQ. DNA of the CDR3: TGCGCCAGCAGCTTGTGGAGTAACACTGAAGCTTTCTTT. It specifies CASSLWSNTEAFF.

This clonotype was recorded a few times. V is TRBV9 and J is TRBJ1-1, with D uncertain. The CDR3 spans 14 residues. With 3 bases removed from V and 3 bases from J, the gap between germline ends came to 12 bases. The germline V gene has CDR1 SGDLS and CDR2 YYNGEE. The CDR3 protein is CASSAGNLDTEAFF. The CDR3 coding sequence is TGTGCCAGCAGCGCCGGGAATCTAGACACTGAAGCTTTCTTT.

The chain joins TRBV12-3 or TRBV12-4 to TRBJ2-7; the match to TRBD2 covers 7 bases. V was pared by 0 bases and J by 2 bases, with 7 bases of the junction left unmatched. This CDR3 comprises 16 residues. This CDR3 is CASSLAPTSPTYEQYF. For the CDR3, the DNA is TGTGCCAGCAGTTTAGCACCGACTAGCCCAACCTACGAGCAGTACTTC.

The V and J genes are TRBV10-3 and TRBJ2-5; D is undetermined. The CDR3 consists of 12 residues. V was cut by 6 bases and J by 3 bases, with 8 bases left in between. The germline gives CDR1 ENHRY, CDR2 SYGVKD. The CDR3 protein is CAIRADEETQYF. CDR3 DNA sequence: TGTGCCATCAGGGCGGATGAAGAGACCCAGTACTTC.

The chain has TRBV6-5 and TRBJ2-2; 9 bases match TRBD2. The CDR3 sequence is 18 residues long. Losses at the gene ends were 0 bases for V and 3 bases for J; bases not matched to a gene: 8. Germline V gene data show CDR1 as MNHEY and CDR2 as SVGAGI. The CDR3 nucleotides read TGTGCCAGCAGTTACTCGACTAGCGGTGTACAGGACACCGGGGAGCTGTTTTTT. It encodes CASSYSTSGVQDTGELFF.

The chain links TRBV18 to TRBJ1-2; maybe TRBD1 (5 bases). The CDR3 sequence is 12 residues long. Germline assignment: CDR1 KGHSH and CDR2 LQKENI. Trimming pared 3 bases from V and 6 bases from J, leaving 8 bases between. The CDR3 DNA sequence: TGTGCCAGCTCACCTTCGGGGGATGGCTACACCTTC. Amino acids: CASSPSGDGYTF. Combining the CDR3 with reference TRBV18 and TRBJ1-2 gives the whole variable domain NAGVMQNPRHLVRRRGQEARLRCSPMKGHSHVYWYRQLPEEGLKFMVYLQKENIIDESGMPKERFSAEFPKEGPSILRIQQVVRGDSAAYFCASSPSGDGYTFGSGTRLTVV.

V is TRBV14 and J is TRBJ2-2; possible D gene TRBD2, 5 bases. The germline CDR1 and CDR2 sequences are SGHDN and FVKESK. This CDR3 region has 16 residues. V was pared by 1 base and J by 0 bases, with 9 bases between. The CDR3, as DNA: TGTGCCAGCAGCCAAGTTGGACTCGCGAACACCGGGGAGCTGTTTTTT. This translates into CASSQVGLANTGELFF.

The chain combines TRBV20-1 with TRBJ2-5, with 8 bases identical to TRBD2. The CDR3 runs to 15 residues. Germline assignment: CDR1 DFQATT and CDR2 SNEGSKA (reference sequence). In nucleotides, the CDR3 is TGCAGCGCCCACCCGGCGGGGGGCTGGGAAGAGACCCAGTACTTC. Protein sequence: CSAHPAGGWEETQYF.

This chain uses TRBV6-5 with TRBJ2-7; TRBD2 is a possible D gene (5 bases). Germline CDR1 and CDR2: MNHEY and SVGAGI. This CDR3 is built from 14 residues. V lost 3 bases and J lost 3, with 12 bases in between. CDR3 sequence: CASSYSAGHYEQYF. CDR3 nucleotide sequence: TGTGCCAGCAGTTATAGTGCGGGTCACTACGAGCAGTACTTC.

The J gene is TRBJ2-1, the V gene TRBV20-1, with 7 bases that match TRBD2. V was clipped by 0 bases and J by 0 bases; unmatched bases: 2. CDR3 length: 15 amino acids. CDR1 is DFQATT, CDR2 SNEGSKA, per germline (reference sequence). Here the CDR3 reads CSARDWGGSYNEQFF. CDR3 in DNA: TGCAGTGCTAGAGATTGGGGGGGCTCCTACAATGAGCAGTTCTTC.

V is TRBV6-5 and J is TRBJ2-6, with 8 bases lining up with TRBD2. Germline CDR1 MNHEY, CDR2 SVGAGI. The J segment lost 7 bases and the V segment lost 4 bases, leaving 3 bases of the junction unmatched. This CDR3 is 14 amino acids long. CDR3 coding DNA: TGTGCCAGCAGTTCGGGGGGGGGTGCCAACGTCCTGACTTTC. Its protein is CASSSGGGANVLTF.

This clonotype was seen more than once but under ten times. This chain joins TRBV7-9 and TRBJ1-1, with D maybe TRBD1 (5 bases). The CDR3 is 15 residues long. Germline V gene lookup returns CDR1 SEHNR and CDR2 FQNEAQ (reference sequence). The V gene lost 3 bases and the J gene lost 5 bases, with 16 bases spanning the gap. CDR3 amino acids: CASSFLAGPGTEAFF. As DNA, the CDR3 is TGTGCCAGCAGCTTCTTAGCAGGACCAGGGACTGAAGCTTTCTTT.

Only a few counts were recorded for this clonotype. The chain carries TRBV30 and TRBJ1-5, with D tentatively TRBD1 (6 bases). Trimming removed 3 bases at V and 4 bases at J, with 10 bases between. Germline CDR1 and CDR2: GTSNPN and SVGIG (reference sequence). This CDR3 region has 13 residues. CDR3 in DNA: TGTGCCTGGAGCGCTACAGGGAATCAGCCCCAGCATTTT. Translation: CAWSATGNQPQHF.

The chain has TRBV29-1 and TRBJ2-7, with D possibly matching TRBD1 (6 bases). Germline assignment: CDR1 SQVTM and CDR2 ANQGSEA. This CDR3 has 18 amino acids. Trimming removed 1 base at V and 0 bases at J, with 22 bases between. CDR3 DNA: TGCAGCGTTGAAGGGTCGGCCATCCGGGACACCGACTCCTACGAGCAGTACTTC. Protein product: CSVEGSAIRDTDSYEQYF.

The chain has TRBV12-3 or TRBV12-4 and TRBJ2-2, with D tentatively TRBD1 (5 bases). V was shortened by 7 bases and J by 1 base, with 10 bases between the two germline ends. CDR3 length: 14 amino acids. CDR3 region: CASIRGQNTGELFF. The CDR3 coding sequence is TGTGCCAGCATAAGGGGTCAGAACACCGGGGAGCTGTTTTTT.

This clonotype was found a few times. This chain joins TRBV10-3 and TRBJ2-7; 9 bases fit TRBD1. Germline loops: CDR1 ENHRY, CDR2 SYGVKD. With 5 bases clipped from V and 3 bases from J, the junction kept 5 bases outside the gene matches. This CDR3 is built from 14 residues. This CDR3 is CAISHTTGGYEQYF. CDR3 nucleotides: TGTGCCATCAGTCACACGACAGGGGGCTACGAGCAGTACTTC.

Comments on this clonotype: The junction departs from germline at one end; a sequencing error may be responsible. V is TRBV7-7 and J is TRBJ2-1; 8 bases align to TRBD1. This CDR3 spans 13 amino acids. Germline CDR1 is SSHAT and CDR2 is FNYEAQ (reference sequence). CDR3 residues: CASSPRTGYEQFF. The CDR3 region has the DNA TGTGCTAGCAGCCCCCGGACAGGGTATGAGCAGTTCTTC.

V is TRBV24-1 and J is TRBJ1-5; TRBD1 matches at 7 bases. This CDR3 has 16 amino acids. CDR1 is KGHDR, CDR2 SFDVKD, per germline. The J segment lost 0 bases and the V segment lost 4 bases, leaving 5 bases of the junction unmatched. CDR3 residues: CATSEGGQFSNQPQHF. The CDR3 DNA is TGTGCCACCAGTGAGGGGGGACAGTTTAGCAATCAGCCCCAGCATTTT.

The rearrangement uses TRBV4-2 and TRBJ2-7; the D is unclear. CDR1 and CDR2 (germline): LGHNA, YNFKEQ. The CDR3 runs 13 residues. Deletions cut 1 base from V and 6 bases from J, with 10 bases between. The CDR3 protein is CASSQGTSGEQYF. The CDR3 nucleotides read TGTGCCAGCAGCCAAGGTACTTCGGGCGAGCAGTACTTC.

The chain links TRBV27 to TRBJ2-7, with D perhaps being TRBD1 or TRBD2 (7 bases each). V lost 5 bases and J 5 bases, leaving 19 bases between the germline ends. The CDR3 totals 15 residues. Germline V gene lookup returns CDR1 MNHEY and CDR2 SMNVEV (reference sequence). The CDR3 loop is CASSSGAQGRNEQYF. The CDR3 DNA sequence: TGTGCCAGCAGTAGCGGGGCACAGGGGAGAAACGAGCAGTACTTC.

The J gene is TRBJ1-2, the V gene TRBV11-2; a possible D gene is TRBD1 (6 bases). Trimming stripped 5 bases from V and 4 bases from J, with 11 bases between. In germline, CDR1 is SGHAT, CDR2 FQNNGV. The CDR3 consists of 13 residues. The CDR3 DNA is TGTGCCAGCAGCCGCACAGGGATCTATGGCTACACCTTC. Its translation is CASSRTGIYGYTF. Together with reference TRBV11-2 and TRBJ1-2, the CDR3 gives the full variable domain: EAGVAQSPRYKIIEKRQSVAFWCNPISGHATLYWYQQILGQGPKLLIQFQNNGVVDDSQLPKDRFSAERLKGVDSTLKIQPAKLEDSAVYLCASSRTGIYGYTFGSGTRLTVV.

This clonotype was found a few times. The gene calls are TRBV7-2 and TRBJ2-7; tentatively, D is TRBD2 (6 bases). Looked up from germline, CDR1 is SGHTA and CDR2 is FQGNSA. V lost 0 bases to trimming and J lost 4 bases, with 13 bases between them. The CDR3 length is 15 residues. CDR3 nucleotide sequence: TGTGCCAGCAGCTTAGCGCTCTCCCGGGGGTACGAGCAGTACTTC. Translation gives CASSLALSRGYEQYF.